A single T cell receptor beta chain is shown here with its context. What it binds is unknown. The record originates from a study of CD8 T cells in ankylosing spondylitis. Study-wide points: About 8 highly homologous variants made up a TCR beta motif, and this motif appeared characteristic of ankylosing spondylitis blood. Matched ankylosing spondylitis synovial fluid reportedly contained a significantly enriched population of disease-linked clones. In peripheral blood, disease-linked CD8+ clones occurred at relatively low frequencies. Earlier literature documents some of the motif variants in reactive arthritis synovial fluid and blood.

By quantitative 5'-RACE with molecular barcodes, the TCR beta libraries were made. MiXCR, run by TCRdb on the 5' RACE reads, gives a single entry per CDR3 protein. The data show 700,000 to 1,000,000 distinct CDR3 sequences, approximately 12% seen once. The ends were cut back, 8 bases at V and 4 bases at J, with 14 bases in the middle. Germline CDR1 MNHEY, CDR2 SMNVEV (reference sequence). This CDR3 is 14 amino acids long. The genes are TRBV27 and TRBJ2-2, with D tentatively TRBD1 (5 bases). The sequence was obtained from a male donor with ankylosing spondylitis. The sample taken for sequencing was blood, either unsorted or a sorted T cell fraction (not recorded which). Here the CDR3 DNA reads TGTGCCAGCGGAGAATTTAGGGGCACCGGGGAGCTGTTTTTT. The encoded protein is CASGEFRGTGELFF.